One sample yielded the 20 T cell receptor beta chains listed below, sequenced in a study of blood T cell repertoires in COVID-19. Repertoires were generated with immunoSEQ multiplex PCR, while TCRdb's copy carries only in-frame clones and drops some. The sample holds over 400,000 clones; 75% to 90% are singletons and the top ten take roughly 1.4%. Sequencing was performed on peripheral blood. The receptors originated from a woman in her twenties or thirties with active or convalescent COVID-19.

The chain uses TRBV6-5 and TRBJ2-5; D is uncertain. Germline V gene lookup returns CDR1 MNHEY and CDR2 SVGAGI. Trimming removed 2 bases from V and 1 base from J, with 8 bases in between. The CDR3 spans 14 residues. CDR3 protein: CASSYAQTQETQYF. The CDR3 DNA reads TGTGCCAGCAGTTACGCACAGACCCAAGAGACCCAGTACTTC.

The chain carries TRBV2 and TRBJ2-1, with TRBD2 identical over 8 bases. The CDR3 runs to 16 residues. Trimming at V came to 3 bases and at J to 5 bases, leaving 9 bases not matched to a gene. Germline V lookup: CDR1 SNHLY, CDR2 FYNNEI. The CDR3 here is CASSDSLRGANNEQFF. The CDR3 bases are TGTGCCAGCAGTGATTCTTTGCGGGGGGCCAACAATGAGCAGTTCTTC.

This chain links TRBV20-1 with TRBJ2-1, with D possibly matching TRBD1 (6 bases). Germline-derived CDR1 and CDR2 are DFQATT and SNEGSKA (reference sequence). The CDR3 is 12 amino acids. With 3 bases removed from V and 4 bases from J, the gap between germline ends came to 7 bases. The DNA for the CDR3 is TGCAGTGCTAGTACAGGGTACAATGAGCAGTTCTTC. This sequence encodes CSASTGYNEQFF.

This chain links TRBV5-1 with TRBJ2-6; D gene unclear. This CDR3 is 16 amino acids long. V lost 3 bases to trimming and J lost 0 bases, with 10 bases between them. The V gene's germline CDR1 is SGHRS and CDR2 YFSETQ. The DNA of the CDR3 is TGCGCCAGCAGCTGGGCAGGTGTCTCTGGGGCCAACGTCCTGACTTTC. Translation: CASSWAGVSGANVLTF.

The chain combines TRBV7-8 with TRBJ2-7, with TRBD1 matching over 9 bases. The J segment lost 3 bases and the V segment lost 2 bases, leaving 2 bases of the junction unmatched. Germline V gene data show CDR1 as SGHVS and CDR2 as FQNEAQ. The CDR3 consists of 14 residues. CDR3 coding DNA: TGTGCCAGCAGCTTAACGGGACAGGGCTACGAGCAGTACTTC. The encoded protein is CASSLTGQGYEQYF.

The chain combines TRBV19 with TRBJ2-7, with TRBD1 identical over 10 bases. The CDR3 has 19 amino acids. Trimming at V came to 4 bases and at J to 2 bases, leaving 17 bases not matched to a gene. Germline values: CDR1 LNHDA, CDR2 SQIVND (reference sequence). The CDR3: CASSTPVSRQGARAYEQYF. The CDR3 region has the DNA TGTGCCAGTAGTACCCCCGTGAGTCGACAGGGGGCGAGGGCCTACGAGCAGTACTTC.

The CDR3 bases are TGCGCCAGCTCCCCGGCGGGGGGAAACAATGAGCAGTTCTTC. Translated, it gives CASSPAGGNNEQFF. This chain connects TRBV10-1 to TRBJ2-1, with 8 bases identical to TRBD2. J lost 5 bases, V lost 8 bases, and 8 bases had no gene match. Germline CDR1 WNHNN, CDR2 SYGVQD (reference sequence). The CDR3 loop spans 14 amino acids.

This chain connects TRBV6-5 to TRBJ1-6; 7 bases agree with TRBD1. Germline trimming cut 0 bases from V and 7 bases from J; bases unmatched to any gene: 6. Germline values: CDR1 MNHEY, CDR2 SVGAGI. The CDR3 sequence is 16 residues long. The CDR3 here is CASSYSIMGQNSPLHF. In nucleotides, the CDR3 is TGTGCCAGCAGTTACTCGATAATGGGACAGAATTCACCCCTCCACTTT.

J is TRBJ1-6 and V is TRBV7-8; maybe TRBD1 (6 bases). Per the germline V gene, CDR1 is SGHVS and CDR2 is FQNEAQ. There are 19 residues in the CDR3. The V end was cut by 1 base, the J end by 7 bases, with 23 bases between. For the CDR3, the DNA is TGTGCCAGCAGCTTAGGAACAGGGTTTGTCCAAGAGGGGAATTCACCCCTCCACTTT. As protein: CASSLGTGFVQEGNSPLHF.

The V gene is TRBV5-4, the J gene TRBJ2-7, with D possibly TRBD1 on 5 matching bases. This CDR3 has 15 amino acids. With 1 base removed from V and 3 bases from J, the gap between germline ends came to 14 bases. Germline V CDR1 and CDR2: SGHNT, YYREEE (reference sequence). CDR3 amino acids: CASSLPQGNSYEQYF. CDR3 bases: TGTGCCAGCAGCTTGCCGCAGGGAAATAGCTACGAGCAGTACTTC. Full variable domain (outside the CDR3, taken from reference TRBV5-4 and TRBJ2-7): ETGVTQSPTHLIKTRGQQVTLRCSSQSGHNTVSWYQQALGQGPQFIFQYYREEENGRGNFPPRFSGLQFPNYSSELNVNALELDDSALYLCASSLPQGNSYEQYFGPGTRLTVT.

The V call is TRBV2, the J call TRBJ2-3, with 9 bases identical to TRBD1. J gave up 1 base and V 6 bases, and 5 bases lay outside the gene matches. The length of the CDR3 is 15 residues. The V gene's germline CDR1 is SNHLY and CDR2 FYNNEI. Written as DNA, the CDR3 is TGTGCCAGCAGGGAACAGGGGGCTGGCACAGATACGCAGTATTTT. It is translated as CASREQGAGTDTQYF.

This chain uses TRBV6-4 with TRBJ2-2; 9 bases are a match to TRBD2. Per the germline V gene, CDR1 is MRHNA and CDR2 is SNTAGT. J gave up 10 bases and V 0 bases, and 6 bases lay outside the gene matches. The CDR3 has 15 amino acids. The CDR3 protein is CASSDSSLAGEELFF. CDR3 nucleotides: TGTGCCAGCAGTGACTCTAGCTTAGCGGGAGAGGAGCTGTTTTTT.

The V call is TRBV29-1, the J call TRBJ1-2; D call uncertain. The CDR3 totals 11 residues. Germline CDR1 and CDR2: SQVTM and ANQGSEA. V was pared by 2 bases and J by 8 bases, with 9 bases between. The CDR3 DNA follows: TGCAGCGTTGAAAGGCAGAGGGGCTACACCTTC. This sequence encodes CSVERQRGYTF. Variable domain in full (rest from reference TRBV29-1 and TRBJ1-2): SAVISQKPSRDICQRGTSLTIQCQVDSQVTMMFWYRQQPGQSLTLIATANQGSEATYESGFVIDKFPISRPNLTFSTLTVSNMSPEDSSIYLCSVERQRGYTFGSGTRLTVV.

The chain has TRBV15 and TRBJ1-1; D not certain. The CDR3 has 13 residues. Germline V gene data show CDR1 as LNHNV and CDR2 as YYDKDF (reference sequence). V was cut by 0 bases and J by 6 bases, with 8 bases left in between. The DNA of the CDR3 is TGTGCCACCAGCAGAGATCGGGAGGCTGAAGCTTTCTTT. Its translation: CATSRDREAEAFF.

The chain joins TRBV6-2 or TRBV6-3 to TRBJ1-2; D might be TRBD1 (5 bases). The CDR3 is 17 residues long. Germline CDR1 reads MNHEY; CDR2 reads SVGEGT. Trimming left V 6 bases short and J 3 bases short, with 23 bases between. The CDR3 DNA is TGTGCCAGCAGCCCTTTAGGTCAAGGGGCAGCTGACTATGGCTACACCTTC. Residues: CASSPLGQGAADYGYTF.

This chain uses TRBV5-1 with TRBJ2-6, with 10 bases aligning to TRBD1. Germline lookup yields CDR1 SGHRS and CDR2 YFSETQ. V gave up 0 bases and J gave up 4 bases; unmatched junction bases: 4. The CDR3 sequence is 17 residues long. CDR3 DNA sequence: TGCGCCAGCAGCTTGGGACAGGGGGCGGCCGGGGCCAACGTCCTGACTTTC. Protein: CASSLGQGAAGANVLTF.

This clone has a single count. The gene calls are TRBV5-1 and TRBJ1-6, with D unresolved. V lost 0 bases, J lost 7 bases, and 11 bases lay in between. CDR1 and CDR2 from the germline V gene are SGHRS and YFSETQ. CDR3 length: 15 amino acids. The CDR3 sequence: CASSLGTDTNSPLHF. The CDR3 DNA sequence: TGCGCCAGCAGCTTGGGAACAGACACAAATTCACCCCTCCACTTT.

This clone was seen only a few times. The chain combines TRBV6-5 with TRBJ2-7, with a possible D match to TRBD1 (7 bases). Trimming removed 11 bases from V and 2 bases from J, with 19 bases in between. CDR3 length: 14 residues. Germline CDR1 and CDR2: MNHEY and SVGAGI. The CDR3 loop reads CAATATGRTYEQYF. In nucleotides, the CDR3 is TGTGCCGCCACGGCGACAGGGAGGACCTACGAGCAGTACTTC.

The V and J genes are TRBV5-4 and TRBJ2-3, with a tentative D call TRBD1 (6 bases). The CDR3 contains 11 residues. Looked up from germline, CDR1 is SGHNT and CDR2 is YYREEE (reference sequence). Between the trimmed V and J ends, which lost 0 bases and 11 bases, there was a span of 7 bases. DNA for the CDR3: TGTGCCAGCAGCTTGGAGGGGGTGCAGTATTTT. Encoded protein: CASSLEGVQYF.

This rearrangement joins TRBV5-1 to TRBJ2-1; 9 bases match TRBD2. CDR1 SGHRS and CDR2 YFSETQ come from the germline V gene. CDR3 length: 15 amino acids. Trimming took 2 bases from V and 9 from J; bases not matched to a gene: 9. The CDR3 reads CASSFGTSSDSEQFF. CDR3 DNA: TGCGCCAGCAGCTTCGGGACTAGCTCGGACAGTGAGCAGTTCTTC.